This entry lists 10 T cell receptor beta chains sequenced from one sample in a study of T cells in Graves' hyperthyroidism and ophthalmopathy. Researchers amplified the TCR beta CDR3 regions from RNA transcripts. Initially, a first-round RT-PCR of the TCR CDR3 employed the HTBI primer set. TCRdb re-called the multiplex PCR reads through MiXCR, storing one row per CDR3 protein. Of about 180,000 distinct CDR3 sequences in the sample, over 15% are singletons; the top ten hold roughly 30%. Sequencing was performed on blood. All receptors come from a woman aged 45-59 years with Graves' hyperthyroidism.

The rearrangement uses TRBV12-3 or TRBV12-4 and TRBJ2-1; TRBD1 matches at 7 bases. Unmatched junction bases numbered 8, after V lost 5 bases and J lost 7 bases. This CDR3 has 14 amino acids. The CDR3 bases are TGTGCCAGCAGTCCCAACATACAGGGGAATGAGCAGTTCTTC. Translating gives CASSPNIQGNEQFF.

The sample holds a few counts of this clonotype. This clone may be a read error of a much larger clone one base away. This rearrangement joins TRBV2 to TRBJ2-7; possible D gene TRBD1, 6 bases. V was pared by 4 bases and J by 9 bases, with 13 bases between. CDR1 is SNHLY and CDR2 is FYNNEI in the germline V gene. This CDR3 is built from 12 residues. Written as DNA, the CDR3 is TGTGCCAGCAGTGCGGCAGGGGTTGGGCAGTACTTC. Protein sequence: CASSAAGVGQYF. The complete variable domain, with remaining parts taken from reference TRBV2 and TRBJ2-7, reads EPEVTQTPSHQVTQMGQEVILRCVPISNHLYFYWYRQILGQKVEFLVSFYNNEISEKSEIFDDQFSVERPDGSNFTLKIRSTKLEDSAMYFCASSAAGVGQYFGPGTRLTVT.

V is TRBV7-8 and J is TRBJ2-2; D is unclear. V lost 6 bases, J lost 4 bases, and 9 bases lay in between. From germline, CDR1 is SGHVS and CDR2 FQNEAQ. CDR3 size: 13 residues. Written as DNA, the CDR3 is TGTGCCAGCAGGTCGAGAGCCACCGGGGAGCTGTTTTTT. As protein: CASRSRATGELFF.

Worth noting for this clonotype: Germline is not matched at one junction end, which may reflect a read error. J is TRBJ1-3 and V is TRBV5-1, with 10 bases aligning to TRBD1. The CDR3 runs 17 residues. Germline lookup yields CDR1 SGHRS and CDR2 YFSETQ. The CDR3 sequence is CASSLASGQGTGNTIYF. The CDR3 DNA is TGTGCCAGCAGCTTGGCATCGGGACAGGGGACTGGAAACACCATATATTTT.

The rearrangement joins TRBV18 to TRBJ1-1, with unresolved D. The germline gives CDR1 KGHSH, CDR2 LQKENI. There are 17 residues in the CDR3. V lost 3 bases, J lost 0 bases, and 17 bases lay in between. CDR3 loop: CASSPRQGRGMNTEAFF. The DNA for the CDR3 is TGTGCCAGCTCACCGAGACAAGGCCGAGGTATGAACACTGAAGCTTTCTTT.

In this sample, this clonotype turned up many times. V is TRBV2 and J is TRBJ1-2; D gene ambiguous. The CDR3 spans 14 residues. Germline loops: CDR1 SNHLY, CDR2 FYNNEI. Trimming shortened V by 5 bases and J by 0 bases, and 10 bases separated the two germline ends. This CDR3 is CASSPRTSNYGYTF. The CDR3 coding sequence is TGTGCCAGCAGTCCTCGGACCTCTAACTATGGCTACACCTTC.

This clonotype was picked up many times. The junction does not match germline at one end; this may be a read error. The chain uses TRBV2 and TRBJ1-3; maybe TRBD1 (5 bases). Germline lookup yields CDR1 SNHLY and CDR2 FYNNEI. The CDR3 covers 15 residues. The CDR3 DNA sequence: TGTACCAGCAGTGTGGACATCAGCTCTGGAAACACCATATATTTT. Translation gives CTSSVDISSGNTIYF.

V and J are TRBV3-1 and TRBJ2-1; D not resolved. The V end was cut by 0 bases, the J end by 0 bases, with 18 bases between. The CDR3 runs to 19 residues. Germline assignment: CDR1 LGHDT and CDR2 YNNKEL (reference sequence). In DNA, the CDR3 is TGTGCCAGCAGCCAAGATCTTGGCCAGGTCTCGAACTCCTACAATGAGCAGTTCTTC. This encodes CASSQDLGQVSNSYNEQFF.

This clonotype appeared many times. The chain uses TRBV19 and TRBJ1-1, with D unclear. The ends were cut back, 10 bases at V and 3 bases at J, with 15 bases in the middle. The germline gives CDR1 LNHDA, CDR2 SQIVND (reference sequence). The CDR3 runs to 13 residues. CDR3 residues: CATARGLYTEAFF. The CDR3, as DNA: TGTGCCACTGCCCGAGGGCTATACACTGAAGCTTTCTTT.

This clonotype came up many times. The V and J genes are TRBV20-1 and TRBJ1-4, with D tentatively TRBD1 (5 bases). Germline CDR1 reads DFQATT; CDR2 reads SNEGSKA (reference sequence). The V and J ends lost 5 bases and 2 bases respectively, with 15 bases between them. CDR3 length: 15 residues. CDR3 residues: CSARKGSTTNEKLFF. The DNA for the CDR3 is TGCAGTGCTCGGAAGGGGTCTACGACTAATGAAAAACTGTTTTTT.